The rows below give T cell receptor beta chains drawn from one sample of a study of blood T cell repertoires in COVID-19. The repertoire was sequenced with immunoSEQ multiplex PCR; TCRdb's copy has only in-frame clones and lacks some. The table includes about 210,000 clones, less than 90% detected once. The sequencing sample was made of PBMCs or T cells enriched from blood (not recorded which). The receptors were gathered from a young woman who had been exposed to COVID-19. Both conserved end residues are part of each CDR3. D genes are given only for firm matches. Rows may omit the clone size; those that give it use once, few, many or a size class.

d_call clone_size j_call v_call cdr3_aa cdr3_nt
. once TRBJ2-6 TRBV7-9 CASSFQGANVLTF TGTGCCAGCAGCTTCCAGGGGGCCAACGTCCTGACTTTC
. . TRBJ2-7 TRBV7-2 CASSLGQMNSYEQYF TGTGCCAGCAGCTTAGGTCAGATGAACTCCTACGAGCAGTACTTC
. . TRBJ2-1 TRBV5-1 CASSEQDMFNEQFF TGCGCCAGCAGCGAACAGGACATGTTCAATGAGCAGTTCTTC
TRBD2 . TRBJ2-1 TRBV27 CASSLSVGGGSYNEQFF TGTGCCAGCAGTTTATCGGTGGGCGGGGGATCCTACAATGAGCAGTTCTTC
. few TRBJ2-1 TRBV13 CASSLGVGNEQFF TGTGCCAGCAGCCTCGGTGTCGGCAATGAGCAGTTCTTC
. . TRBJ1-1 TRBV5-6 CASSFGVVNTEAFF TGTGCCAGCAGCTTCGGGGTGGTGAACACTGAAGCTTTCTTT
. . TRBJ1-2 TRBV9 CASSVGQAANYGYTF TGTGCCAGCAGCGTAGGCCAGGCAGCTAACTATGGCTACACCTTC
. . TRBJ2-2 TRBV6-4 CASERRPNTGELFF TGTGCCAGCGAGAGGAGGCCGAACACCGGGGAGCTGTTTTTT
. . TRBJ1-3 TRBV5-4 CASSLGGNSGNTIYF TGTGCCAGCAGCTTGGGCGGGAACTCTGGAAACACCATATATTTT
TRBD2 once TRBJ2-3 TRBV9 CASSSSYWISGGAQDTQYF TGTGCCAGCAGCTCCTCCTATTGGATTAGCGGGGGGGCCCAAGATACGCAGTATTTT
TRBD2 . TRBJ2-3 TRBV10-3 CATHRRIGGGSTDTQYF TGTGCCACGCACCGGCGTATTGGGGGGGGTAGCACAGATACGCAGTATTTT
TRBD1 . TRBJ2-7 TRBV2 CASRLGTASYEQYF TGTGCCAGCAGGCTCGGGACAGCTTCCTACGAGCAGTACTTC
TRBD1 . TRBJ1-2 TRBV5-1 CASSQRTGAGDGYTF TGCGCCAGCAGCCAGAGGACAGGGGCGGGGGATGGCTACACCTTC
. . TRBJ2-4 TRBV2 CASRDTGIAKNIQYF TGTGCCAGCAGGGATACAGGGATCGCCAAAAACATTCAGTACTTC
. . TRBJ2-2 TRBV10-1 CASSAPMGAGGELFF TGCGCCAGCAGTGCGCCCATGGGCGCTGGCGGGGAGCTGTTTTTT
. . TRBJ2-7 TRBV7-9 CASSLGYRDGQYF TGTGCCAGCAGCTTAGGCTACAGGGATGGGCAGTACTTC
. . TRBJ1-1 TRBV6-2/TRBV6-3 CASSYSISGVNTEAFF TGTGCCAGCAGTTACTCGATTTCAGGGGTGAACACTGAAGCTTTCTTT
. . TRBJ2-7 TRBV5-4 CASSLGVSPSYEQYF TGTGCCAGCAGCTTGGGAGTAAGTCCGTCCTACGAGCAGTACTTC
. . TRBJ1-3 TRBV30 CAWSSRRSSGNTIYF TGTGCCTGGAGTTCTAGACGGAGCTCTGGAAACACCATATATTTT
. . TRBJ1-1 TRBV27 CASSLPGNTEAFF TGTGCCAGCAGTTTACCGGGGAACACTGAAGCTTTCTTT
. . TRBJ2-1 TRBV10-3 CATHQGLDNEQFF TGTGCCACACATCAGGGGCTCGACAATGAGCAGTTCTTC
TRBD1 few TRBJ1-2 TRBV7-6 CASSYTGGEGYTF TGTGCCAGCAGCTACACAGGGGGGGAGGGCTACACCTTC
. . TRBJ2-3 TRBV19 CASSPGLADTQYF TGTGCCAGTAGTCCAGGGCTCGCAGATACGCAGTATTTT
. once TRBJ1-5 TRBV7-8 CASSLWDINSNQPQHF TGTGCCAGCAGCCTCTGGGACATTAATAGCAATCAGCCCCAGCATTTT
. . TRBJ2-1 TRBV5-4 CASSLASRGEGEQFF TGTGCCAGCAGCTTGGCCAGCCGGGGAGAGGGTGAGCAGTTCTTC
. . TRBJ1-4 TRBV7-2 CASTLYAGQNEKLFF TGTGCCAGCACCCTCTACGCAGGGCAAAATGAAAAACTGTTTTTT
TRBD1 . TRBJ1-4 TRBV7-9 CASSTGTGEEKLFF TGTGCCAGCAGTACCGGGACAGGGGAAGAAAAACTGTTTTTT
. . TRBJ2-7 TRBV11-3 CASSLLPGGEQYF TGTGCCAGCAGCTTACTTCCCGGGGGCGAGCAGTACTTC
TRBD1 . TRBJ1-1 TRBV18 CASSLAGTGLGRTEAFF TGTGCCAGCTCACTGGCAGGGACAGGGTTGGGGAGGACTGAAGCTTTCTTT
TRBD1 . TRBJ2-3 TRBV7-6 CASSVPGQGVDTQYF TGTGCCAGCTCGGTACCGGGACAGGGGGTAGATACGCAGTATTTT
. . TRBJ1-1 TRBV2 CASRVLVNTEAFF TGTGCCAGCAGGGTACTAGTGAACACTGAAGCTTTCTTT
TRBD1 . TRBJ1-4 TRBV5-1 CASSDLDRGLATNEKLFF TGCGCCAGCAGCGACCTGGACAGGGGGTTGGCGACTAATGAAAAACTGTTTTTT
TRBD1 . TRBJ1-5 TRBV15 CATSGGTGAQPQHF TGTGCCACCAGCGGAGGGACAGGGGCACAGCCCCAGCATTTT